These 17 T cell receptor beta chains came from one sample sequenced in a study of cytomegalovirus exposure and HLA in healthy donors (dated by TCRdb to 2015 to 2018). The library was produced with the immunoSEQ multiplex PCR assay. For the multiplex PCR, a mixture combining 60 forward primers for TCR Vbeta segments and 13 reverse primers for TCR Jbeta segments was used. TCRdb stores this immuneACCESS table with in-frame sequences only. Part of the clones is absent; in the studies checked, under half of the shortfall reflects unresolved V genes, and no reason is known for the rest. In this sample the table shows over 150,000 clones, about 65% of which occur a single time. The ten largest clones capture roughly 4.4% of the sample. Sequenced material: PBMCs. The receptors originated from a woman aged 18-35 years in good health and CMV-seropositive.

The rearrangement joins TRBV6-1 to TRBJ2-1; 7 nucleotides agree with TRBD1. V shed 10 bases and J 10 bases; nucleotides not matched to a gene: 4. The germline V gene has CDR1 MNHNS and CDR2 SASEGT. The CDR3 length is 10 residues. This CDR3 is CATETGEQFF. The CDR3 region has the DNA TGTGCCACAGAGACAGGGGAGCAGTTCTTC.

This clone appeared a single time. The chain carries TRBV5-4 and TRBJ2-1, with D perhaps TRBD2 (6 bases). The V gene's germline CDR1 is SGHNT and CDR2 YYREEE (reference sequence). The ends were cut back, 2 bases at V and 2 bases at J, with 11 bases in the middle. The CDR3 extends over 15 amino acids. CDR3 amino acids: CASSFRREPYNEQFF. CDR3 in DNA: TGTGCCAGCAGCTTTAGGAGGGAGCCCTACAATGAGCAGTTCTTC.

CDR3 in amino acids: CATSRAGGFSRTQYF. CDR3 in DNA: TGTGCCACCAGCAGAGCGGGGGGGTTCTCAAGGACCCAGTACTTC. The genes are TRBV15 and TRBJ2-5; 8 bases map to TRBD2. J lost 7 bases, V lost 1 base, and 8 bases had no gene match. The CDR3 is made up of 15 amino acids. Germline CDR1 LNHNV, CDR2 YYDKDF (reference sequence).

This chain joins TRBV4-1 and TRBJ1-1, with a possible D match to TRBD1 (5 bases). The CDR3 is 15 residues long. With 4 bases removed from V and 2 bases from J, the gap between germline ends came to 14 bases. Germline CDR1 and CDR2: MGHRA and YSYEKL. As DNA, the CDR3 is TGCGCCAGCAGCCCCCTGTGGGGGGATAACACTGAAGCTTTCTTT. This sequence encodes CASSPLWGDNTEAFF.

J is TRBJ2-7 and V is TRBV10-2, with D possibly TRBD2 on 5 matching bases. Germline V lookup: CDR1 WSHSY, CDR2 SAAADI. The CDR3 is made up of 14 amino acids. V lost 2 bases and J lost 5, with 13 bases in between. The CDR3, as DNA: TGCGCCAGCAGTGAGGGAAGGGAGCTCGACGAGCAGTACTTC. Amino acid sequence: CASSEGRELDEQYF.

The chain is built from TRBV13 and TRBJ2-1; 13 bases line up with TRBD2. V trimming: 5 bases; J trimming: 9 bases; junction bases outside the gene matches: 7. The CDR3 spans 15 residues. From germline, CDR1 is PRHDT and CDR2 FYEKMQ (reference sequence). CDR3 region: CASSPLAGGPGEQFF. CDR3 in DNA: TGTGCCAGCAGCCCACTAGCGGGGGGGCCGGGTGAGCAGTTCTTC.

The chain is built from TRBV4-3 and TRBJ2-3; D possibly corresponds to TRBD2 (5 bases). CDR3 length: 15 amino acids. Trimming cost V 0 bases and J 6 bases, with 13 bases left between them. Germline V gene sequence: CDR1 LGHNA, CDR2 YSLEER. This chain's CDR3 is CASSQERRPSDTQYF. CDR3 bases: TGCGCCAGCAGCCAAGAAAGGCGACCTAGCGATACGCAGTATTTT.

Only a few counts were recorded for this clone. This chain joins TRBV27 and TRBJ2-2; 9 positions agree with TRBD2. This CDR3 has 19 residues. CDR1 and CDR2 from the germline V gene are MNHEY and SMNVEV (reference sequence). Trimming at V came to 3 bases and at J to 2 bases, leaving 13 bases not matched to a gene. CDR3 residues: CASSFTGTSTSLNTGELFF. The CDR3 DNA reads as TGTGCCAGCAGTTTCACCGGGACTAGCACTTCCTTAAACACCGGGGAGCTGTTTTTT.

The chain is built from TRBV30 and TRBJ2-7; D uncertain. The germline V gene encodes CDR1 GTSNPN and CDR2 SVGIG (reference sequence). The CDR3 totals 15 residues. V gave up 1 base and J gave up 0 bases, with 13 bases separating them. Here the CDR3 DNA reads TGTGCCTGGAGTGCTGGTACGGGTAACTCCTACGAGCAGTACTTC. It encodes CAWSAGTGNSYEQYF.

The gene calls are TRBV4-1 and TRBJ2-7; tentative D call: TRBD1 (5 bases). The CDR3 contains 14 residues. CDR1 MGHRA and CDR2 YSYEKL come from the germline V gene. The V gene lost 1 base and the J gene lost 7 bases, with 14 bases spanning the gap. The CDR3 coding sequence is TGCGCCAGCAGCCAAGCAGGAACTCCAGGGGAGCAGTACTTC. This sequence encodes CASSQAGTPGEQYF.

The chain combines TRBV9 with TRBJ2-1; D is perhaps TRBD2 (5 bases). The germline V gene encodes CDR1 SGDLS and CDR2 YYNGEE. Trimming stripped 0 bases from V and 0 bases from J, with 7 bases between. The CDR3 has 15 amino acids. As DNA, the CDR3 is TGTGCCAGCAGCGTAGCTAGCCCCTCCTACAATGAGCAGTTCTTC. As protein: CASSVASPSYNEQFF.

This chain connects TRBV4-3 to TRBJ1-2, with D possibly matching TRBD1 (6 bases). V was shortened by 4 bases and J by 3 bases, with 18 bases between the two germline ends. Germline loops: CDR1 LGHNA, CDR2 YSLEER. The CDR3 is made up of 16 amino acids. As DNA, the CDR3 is TGCGCCAGCAGCCCAATACCCGGACAGTTGGACTATGGCTACACCTTC. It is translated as CASSPIPGQLDYGYTF.

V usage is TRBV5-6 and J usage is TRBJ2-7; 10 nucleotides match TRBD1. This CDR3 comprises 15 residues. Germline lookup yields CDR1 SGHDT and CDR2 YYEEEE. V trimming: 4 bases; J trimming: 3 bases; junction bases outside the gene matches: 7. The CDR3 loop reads CASSRGTGDFYEQYF. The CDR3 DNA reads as TGTGCCAGCAGCCGCGGGACAGGGGATTTCTACGAGCAGTACTTC.

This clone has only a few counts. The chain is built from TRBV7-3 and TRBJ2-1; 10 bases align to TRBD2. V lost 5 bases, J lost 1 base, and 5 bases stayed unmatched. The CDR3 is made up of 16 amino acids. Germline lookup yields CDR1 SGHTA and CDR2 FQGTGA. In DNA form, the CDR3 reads TGTGCCAGCAGCCAGAATAGCGGGAGGTCCTACAATGAGCAGTTCTTC. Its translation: CASSQNSGRSYNEQFF.

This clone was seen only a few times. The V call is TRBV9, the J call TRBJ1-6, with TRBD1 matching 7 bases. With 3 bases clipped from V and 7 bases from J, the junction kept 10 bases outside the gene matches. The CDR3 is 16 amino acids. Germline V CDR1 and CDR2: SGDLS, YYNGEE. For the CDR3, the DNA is TGTGCCAGCAGCGGGGGATCGGGGACAGCCAATTCACCCCTCCACTTT. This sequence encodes CASSGGSGTANSPLHF. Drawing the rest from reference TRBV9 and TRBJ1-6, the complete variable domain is DSGVTQTPKHLITATGQRVTLRCSPRSGDLSVYWYQQSLDQGLQFLIQYYNGEERAKGNILERFSAQQFPDLHSELNLSSLELGDSALYFCASSGGSGTANSPLHFGNGTRLTVT.

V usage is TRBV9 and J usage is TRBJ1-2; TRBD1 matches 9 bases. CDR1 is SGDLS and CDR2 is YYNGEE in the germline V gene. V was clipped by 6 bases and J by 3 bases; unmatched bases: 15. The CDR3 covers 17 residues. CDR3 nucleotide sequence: TGTGCCAGCACCTTAAGGGGAAGAACAGGGGGCGACTATGGCTACACCTTC. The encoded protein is CASTLRGRTGGDYGYTF. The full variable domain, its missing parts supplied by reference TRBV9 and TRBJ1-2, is DSGVTQTPKHLITATGQRVTLRCSPRSGDLSVYWYQQSLDQGLQFLIQYYNGEERAKGNILERFSAQQFPDLHSELNLSSLELGDSALYFCASTLRGRTGGDYGYTFGSGTRLTVV.

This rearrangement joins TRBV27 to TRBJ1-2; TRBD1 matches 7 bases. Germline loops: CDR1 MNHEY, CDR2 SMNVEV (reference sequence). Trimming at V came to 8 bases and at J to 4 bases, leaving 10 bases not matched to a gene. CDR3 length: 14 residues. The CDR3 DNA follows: TGTGCCAGCGGCGTGGGACAGAAGAGCTATGGCTACACCTTC. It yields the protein CASGVGQKSYGYTF.